Listed here are 16 T cell receptor beta chains from one sample, sequenced in a study of regulatory T cells in long-lasting Graves disease. Regarding time point: newly diagnosed GD, antithyroid drugs for less than 3 months. From RNA extracted from PBMCs, the TCR library was made. The TCR beta library used iRepertoire HTBI primers with Arm-PCR amplification of CDR3. MiXCR, applied by TCRdb to the multiplex PCR reads, yields one record per CDR3 protein. The sample carries around 400,000 distinct CDR3 sequences, 14% to 15% recorded once. This same sample was also part of a study on T cells in Graves' hyperthyroidism and ophthalmopathy.

The sample consisted of peripheral blood mononuclear cells (PBMCs), taken at new diagnosis, from a patient treated with antithyroid drugs. Receptors were obtained from a woman aged 40 to 50 with Graves disease.

On this clonotype: This clone may be a read error of a much larger clone one base away. The V and J genes are TRBV27 and TRBJ1-1; TRBD1 agrees at 8 bases. The CDR3 covers 15 residues. CDR1 is MNHEY and CDR2 is SMNVEV in the germline V gene (reference sequence). This CDR3 reads CASSLQTGENTGAFF. DNA for the CDR3: TGTGCCAGCAGTCTTCAGACAGGGGAGAACACTGGAGCTTTCTTT.

The sample holds many counts of this clonotype. This chain joins TRBV7-8 and TRBJ1-4, with TRBD1 matching 7 bases. Germline loops: CDR1 SGHVS, CDR2 FQNEAQ. After removal of 5 bases from V and 1 base from J, the junction contained 16 bases not matched to a gene. The CDR3 totals 19 residues. The CDR3 loop is CASSKRDRSKGGTNEKLFF. The DNA for the CDR3 is TGTGCCAGCAGCAAGCGGGACAGATCAAAAGGAGGAACTAATGAAAAACTGTTTTTT.

This clonotype was found many times. The J gene is TRBJ1-4, the V gene TRBV28, with unresolved D. V lost 1 base, J lost 3 bases, and 21 bases lay in between. This CDR3 spans 19 amino acids. Germline loops: CDR1 MDHEN, CDR2 SYDVKM. CDR3 nucleotides: TGTGCCAGCAGTTTATTTATGGGAGACCCAACTGGAGCTAATGAAAAACTGTTTTTT. Translation: CASSLFMGDPTGANEKLFF.

The chain links TRBV7-3 to TRBJ2-1, with D hard to call. This CDR3 comprises 15 residues. The germline V gene encodes CDR1 SGHTA and CDR2 FQGTGA. The ends were cut back, 4 bases at V and 0 bases at J, with 10 bases in the middle. DNA of the CDR3: TGTGCCAGCAGCTCCCGGGTCGACTCCTACAATGAGCAGTTCTTC. The encoded protein is CASSSRVDSYNEQFF. The full variable domain, with the rest looked up from reference TRBV7-3 and TRBJ2-1, is GAGVSQTPSNKVTEKGKYVELRCDPISGHTALYWYRQSLGQGPEFLIYFQGTGAADDSGLPNDRFFAVRPEGSVSTLKIQRTERGDSAVYLCASSSRVDSYNEQFFGPGTRLTVL.

This clonotype was observed many times. The rearrangement uses TRBV28 and TRBJ2-3, with unresolved D. CDR3 size: 15 residues. Germline V gene data show CDR1 as MDHEN and CDR2 as SYDVKM. Trimming removed 5 bases from V and 3 bases from J, with 15 bases in between. In DNA form, the CDR3 reads TGTGCCAGCAGTCTAACCCCTACTATGACAGATACGCAGTATTTT. Protein product: CASSLTPTMTDTQYF.

About this clonotype: This clone may be a read error of a much larger clone one base away. As the CDR3 is not closed by the conserved phenylalanine or tryptophan, this likely results from a read error. The chain employs TRBV11-2 and TRBJ2-1; 9 bases fit TRBD1. V shed 4 bases, J shed 5 bases, and the junction held 3 bases outside the gene matches. CDR1 SGHAT and CDR2 FQNNGV come from the germline V gene. The CDR3 sequence is 14 residues long. The CDR3 DNA reads TGTGCCAGCAGCTCCCGGACAGGGGACAATGAGCAGTTCCTC. Amino acid sequence: CASSSRTGDNEQFL.

The table lists this clonotype with many counts. This rearrangement joins TRBV7-8 to TRBJ2-1, with 8 bases identical to TRBD2. The ends lost 0 bases at V and 5 bases at J; junction bases unmatched: 3. Germline loops: CDR1 SGHVS, CDR2 FQNEAQ. The CDR3 has 15 amino acids. The CDR3, as DNA: TGTGCCAGCAGCTTAGCCGGGAGGGACCACAATGAGCAGTTCTTC. Translating gives CASSLAGRDHNEQFF.

This clonotype was recorded many times. The chain combines TRBV7-2 with TRBJ2-2; 8 nucleotides line up with TRBD1. This CDR3 contains 16 residues. Germline V CDR1 and CDR2: SGHTA, FQGNSA. Unmatched junction bases numbered 8, after V lost 5 bases and J lost 3 bases. The CDR3 DNA reads as TGTGCCAGCAGCCCCCGGACAGGGTGGGACACCGGGGAGCTGTTTTTT. Translation: CASSPRTGWDTGELFF.

J is TRBJ1-1 and V is TRBV19, with D uncertain. Germline V gene data show CDR1 as LNHDA and CDR2 as SQIVND (reference sequence). The CDR3 consists of 11 residues. Between the trimmed V and J ends, which lost 8 bases and 6 bases, there was a span of 10 bases. CDR3 nucleotide sequence: TGTGCCAGTTTGCGGTTATCTGAAGCTTTCTTT. It encodes CASLRLSEAFF.

In this sample, this clonotype turned up a few times. The rearrangement joins TRBV11-3 to TRBJ2-2, with TRBD2 matching 9 bases. The CDR3 extends over 16 amino acids. Germline V gene data show CDR1 as SGHNT and CDR2 as YENEEA. With V trimmed by 8 bases and J by 3 bases, 10 bases remained unmatched. The CDR3 nucleotides are TGTGCCAGCGGCGGGCTAGCGGGATTCCACACCGGGGAGCTGTTTTTT. It translates to CASGGLAGFHTGELFF.

V usage is TRBV12-5 and J usage is TRBJ2-7, with TRBD2 matching over 9 bases. The CDR3 has 16 residues. In germline, CDR1 is LGHNT, CDR2 FRNRAP. The trim removed 1 base at V and 2 bases at J, leaving 6 bases unmatched. CDR3: CASGLAPGLAPYEQYF. The CDR3 DNA follows: TGTGCTAGTGGTTTGGCGCCGGGACTAGCTCCCTACGAGCAGTACTTC.

The gene calls are TRBV29-1 and TRBJ2-7; TRBD2 agrees at 14 bases. Germline V gene lookup returns CDR1 SQVTM and CDR2 ANQGSEA. The length of the CDR3 is 14 residues. Trimming cost V 7 bases and J 2 bases; bases outside gene matches: 4. The CDR3 sequence is CSAMTSGRAYEQYF. The CDR3 DNA reads TGCAGCGCCATGACTAGCGGGAGGGCCTACGAGCAGTACTTC.

This clonotype was picked up many times. The V call is TRBV29-1, the J call TRBJ1-4, with unresolved D. The germline V and J ends were trimmed by 6 bases and 8 bases, with 10 bases remaining between them. Germline V gene lookup returns CDR1 SQVTM and CDR2 ANQGSEA. The CDR3 loop spans 11 amino acids. The CDR3 loop is CSVGSAEKLFF. CDR3 in DNA: TGCAGCGTAGGAAGTGCGGAAAAACTGTTTTTT.

The CDR3 protein is CSVEDEGRERYQETQYF. The CDR3 DNA sequence: TGCAGCGTTGAAGATGAAGGGAGGGAGAGGTACCAAGAGACCCAGTACTTC. V and J are TRBV29-1 and TRBJ2-5; TRBD2 agrees at 7 bases. V was clipped by 0 bases and J by 0 bases; unmatched bases: 10. The CDR3 is 17 residues long. Germline V gene data show CDR1 as SQVTM and CDR2 as ANQGSEA.

A remark on this clonotype: An end of the junction does not agree with germline; a read error may underlie this. This chain links TRBV27 with TRBJ2-2, with D perhaps given as TRBD1 or TRBD2 (5 bases each). Germline V gene lookup returns CDR1 MNHEY and CDR2 SMNVEV (reference sequence). The CDR3 extends over 16 amino acids. As DNA, the CDR3 is TGTGCCACCGGGCCAGTTGACAGACTGAACACCGGGGAGCTGCTTTTT. It codes for CATGPVDRLNTGELLF.

This clonotype was counted at least ten times. The chain employs TRBV5-1 and TRBJ2-2; D remains unclear. Germline values: CDR1 SGHRS, CDR2 YFSETQ. The CDR3 is 12 amino acids. The V end was cut by 1 base, the J end by 8 bases, with 6 bases between. The CDR3 bases are TGCGCCAGCAGCTTGACTGAGGGGGAGCTGTTTTTT. It encodes CASSLTEGELFF.